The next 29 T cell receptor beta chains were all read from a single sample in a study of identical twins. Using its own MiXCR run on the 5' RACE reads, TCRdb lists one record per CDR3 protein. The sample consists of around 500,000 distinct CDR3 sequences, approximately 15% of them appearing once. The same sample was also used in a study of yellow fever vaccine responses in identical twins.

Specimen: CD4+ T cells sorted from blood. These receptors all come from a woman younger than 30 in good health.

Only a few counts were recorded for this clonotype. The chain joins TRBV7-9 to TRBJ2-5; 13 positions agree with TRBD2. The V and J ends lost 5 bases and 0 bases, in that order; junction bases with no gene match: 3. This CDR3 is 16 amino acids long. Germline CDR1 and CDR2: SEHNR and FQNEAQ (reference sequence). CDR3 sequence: CASSTGLAGDQETQYF. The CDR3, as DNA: TGTGCCAGCAGCACCGGACTAGCGGGGGACCAAGAGACCCAGTACTTC.

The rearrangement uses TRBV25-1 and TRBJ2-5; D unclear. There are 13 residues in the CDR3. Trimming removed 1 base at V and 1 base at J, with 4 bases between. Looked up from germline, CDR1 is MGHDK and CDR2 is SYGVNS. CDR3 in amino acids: CASSEWAQETQYF. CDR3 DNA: TGTGCCAGCAGTGAATGGGCCCAAGAGACCCAGTACTTC.

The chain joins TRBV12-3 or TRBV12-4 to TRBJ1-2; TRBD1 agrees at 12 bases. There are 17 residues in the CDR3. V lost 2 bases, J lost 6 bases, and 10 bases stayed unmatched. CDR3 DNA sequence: TGTGCCAGCAGTTTATTTGGGACAGGGGGCAGTACGAATGGCTACACCTTC. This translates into CASSLFGTGGSTNGYTF.

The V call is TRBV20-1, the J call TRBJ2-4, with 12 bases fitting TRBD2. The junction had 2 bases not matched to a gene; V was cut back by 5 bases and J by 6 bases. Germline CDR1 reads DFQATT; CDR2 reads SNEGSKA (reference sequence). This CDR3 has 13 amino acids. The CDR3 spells CSARTSGTNIQYF. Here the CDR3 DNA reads TGCAGTGCTCGGACTAGCGGGACAAACATTCAGTACTTC.

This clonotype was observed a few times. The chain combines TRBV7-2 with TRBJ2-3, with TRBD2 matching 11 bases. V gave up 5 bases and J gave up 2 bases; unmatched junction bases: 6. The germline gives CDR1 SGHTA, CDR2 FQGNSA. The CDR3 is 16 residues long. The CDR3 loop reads CASSARLAGYTDTQYF. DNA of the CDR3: TGTGCCAGCAGCGCAAGACTAGCGGGGTACACAGATACGCAGTATTTT. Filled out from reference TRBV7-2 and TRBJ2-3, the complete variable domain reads GAGVSQSPSNKVTEKGKDVELRCDPISGHTALYWYRQSLGQGLEFLIYFQGNSAPDKSGLPSDRFSAERTGGSVSTLTIQRTQQEDSAVYLCASSARLAGYTDTQYFGPGTRLTVL.

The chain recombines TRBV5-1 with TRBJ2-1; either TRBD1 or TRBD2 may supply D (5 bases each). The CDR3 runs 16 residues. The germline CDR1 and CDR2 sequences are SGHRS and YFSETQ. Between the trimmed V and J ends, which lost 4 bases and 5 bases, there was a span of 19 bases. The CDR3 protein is CASSGEPGATHNEQFF. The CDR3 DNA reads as TGCGCCAGCAGCGGAGAACCCGGGGCCACTCACAATGAGCAGTTCTTC.

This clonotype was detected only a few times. CDR3 residues: CASSLIGDTDTQYF. The CDR3 coding sequence is TGTGCCAGCAGCTTAATTGGCGACACAGATACGCAGTATTTT. This chain uses TRBV7-2 with TRBJ2-3; D gene uncertain. Germline V gives CDR1 SGHTA, CDR2 FQGNSA. Between the trimmed V and J ends, which lost 2 bases and 2 bases, there was a span of 8 bases. This CDR3 is 14 amino acids long.

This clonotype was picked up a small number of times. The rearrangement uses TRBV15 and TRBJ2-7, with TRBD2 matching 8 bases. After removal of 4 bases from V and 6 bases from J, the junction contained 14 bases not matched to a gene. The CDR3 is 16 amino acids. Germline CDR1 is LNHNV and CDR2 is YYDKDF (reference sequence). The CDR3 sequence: CATSKKSGSGITEQYF. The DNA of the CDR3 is TGTGCCACCAGCAAGAAGAGCGGGAGTGGAATTACCGAGCAGTACTTC.

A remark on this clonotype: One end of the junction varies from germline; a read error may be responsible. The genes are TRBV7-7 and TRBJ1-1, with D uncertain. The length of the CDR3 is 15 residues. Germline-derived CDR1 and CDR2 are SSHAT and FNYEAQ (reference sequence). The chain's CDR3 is CASSLLGPLNTEAFF. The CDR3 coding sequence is TGTGCTAGCAGCTTGTTGGGTCCCTTGAACACTGAAGCTTTCTTT.

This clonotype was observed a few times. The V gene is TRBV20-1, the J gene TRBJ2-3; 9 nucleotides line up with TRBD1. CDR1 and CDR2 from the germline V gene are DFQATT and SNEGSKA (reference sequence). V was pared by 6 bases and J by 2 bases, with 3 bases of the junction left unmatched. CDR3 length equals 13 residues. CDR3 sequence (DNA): TGCAGTGCGGGACAGGGCCTCACAGATACGCAGTATTTT. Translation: CSAGQGLTDTQYF.

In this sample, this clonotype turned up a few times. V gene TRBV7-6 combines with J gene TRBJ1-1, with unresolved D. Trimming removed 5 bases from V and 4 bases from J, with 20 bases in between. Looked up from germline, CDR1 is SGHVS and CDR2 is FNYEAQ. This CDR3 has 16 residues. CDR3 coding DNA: TGTGCCAGCAGCCTTTCTAGCCGTAGCAGCGGCACTGAAGCTTTCTTT. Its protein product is CASSLSSRSSGTEAFF.

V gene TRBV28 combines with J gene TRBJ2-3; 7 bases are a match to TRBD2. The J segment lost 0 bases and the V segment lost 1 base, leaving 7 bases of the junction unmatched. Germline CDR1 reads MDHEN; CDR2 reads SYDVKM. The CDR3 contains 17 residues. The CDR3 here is CASSLSGGGRSTDTQYF. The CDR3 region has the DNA TGTGCCAGCAGTTTATCCGGGGGAGGGCGGAGCACAGATACGCAGTATTTT.

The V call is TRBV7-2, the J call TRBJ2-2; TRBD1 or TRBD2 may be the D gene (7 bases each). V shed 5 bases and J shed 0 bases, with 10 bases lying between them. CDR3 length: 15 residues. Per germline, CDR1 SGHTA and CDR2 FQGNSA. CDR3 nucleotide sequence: TGTGCCAGCAGCCAGGGGGGGGCGAACACCGGGGAGCTGTTTTTT. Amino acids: CASSQGGANTGELFF.

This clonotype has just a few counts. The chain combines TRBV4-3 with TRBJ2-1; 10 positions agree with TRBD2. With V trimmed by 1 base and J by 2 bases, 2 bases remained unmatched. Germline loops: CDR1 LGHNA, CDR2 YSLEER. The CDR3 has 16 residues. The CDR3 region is CASSQGTSGTYNEQFF. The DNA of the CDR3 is TGCGCCAGCAGCCAAGGGACTAGCGGAACCTACAATGAGCAGTTCTTC.

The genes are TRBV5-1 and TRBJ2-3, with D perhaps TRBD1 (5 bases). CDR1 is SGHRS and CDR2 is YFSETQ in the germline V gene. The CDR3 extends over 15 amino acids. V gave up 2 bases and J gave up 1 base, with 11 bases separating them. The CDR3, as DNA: TGCGCCAGCAGCTTTAGGGGAATTGGCACAGATACGCAGTATTTT. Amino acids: CASSFRGIGTDTQYF.

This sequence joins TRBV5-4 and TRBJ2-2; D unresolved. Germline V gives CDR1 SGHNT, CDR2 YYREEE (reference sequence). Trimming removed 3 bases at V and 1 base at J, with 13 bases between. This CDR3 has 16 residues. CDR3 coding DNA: TGTGCCAGCAGCTCCCGACCCCAAGGGAACACCGGGGAGCTGTTTTTT. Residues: CASSSRPQGNTGELFF.

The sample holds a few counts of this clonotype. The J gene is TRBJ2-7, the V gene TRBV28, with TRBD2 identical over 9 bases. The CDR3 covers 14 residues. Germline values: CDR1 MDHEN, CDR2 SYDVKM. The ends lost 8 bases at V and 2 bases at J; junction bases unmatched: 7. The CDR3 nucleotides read TGTGCCAGCCGAATGACTAGCGGCCCCTACGAGCAGTACTTC. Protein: CASRMTSGPYEQYF.

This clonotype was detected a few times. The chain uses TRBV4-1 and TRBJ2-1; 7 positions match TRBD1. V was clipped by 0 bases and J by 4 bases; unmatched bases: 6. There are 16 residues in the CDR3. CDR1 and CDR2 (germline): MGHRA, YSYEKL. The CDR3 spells CASSQEVQGNYNEQFF. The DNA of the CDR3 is TGCGCCAGCAGCCAAGAGGTACAGGGGAATTACAATGAGCAGTTCTTC.

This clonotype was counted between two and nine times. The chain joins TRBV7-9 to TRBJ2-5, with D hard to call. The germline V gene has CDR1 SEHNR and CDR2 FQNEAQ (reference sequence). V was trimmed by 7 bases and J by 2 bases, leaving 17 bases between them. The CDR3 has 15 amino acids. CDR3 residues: CASKDRSKGQETQYF. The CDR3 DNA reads TGTGCCAGCAAAGATCGGAGCAAGGGTCAAGAGACCCAGTACTTC.

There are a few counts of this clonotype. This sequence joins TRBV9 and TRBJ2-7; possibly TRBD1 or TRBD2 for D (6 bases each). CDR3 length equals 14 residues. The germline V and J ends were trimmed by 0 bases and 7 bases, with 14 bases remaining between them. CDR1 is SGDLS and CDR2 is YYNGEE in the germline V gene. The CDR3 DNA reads TGTGCCAGCAGCGTAGTCGGGGGCTCGGGGGAGCAGTACTTC. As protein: CASSVVGGSGEQYF.

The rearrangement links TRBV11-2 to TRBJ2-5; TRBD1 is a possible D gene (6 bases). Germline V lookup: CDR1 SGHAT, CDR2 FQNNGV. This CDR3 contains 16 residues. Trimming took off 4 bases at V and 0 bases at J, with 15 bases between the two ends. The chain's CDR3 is CASSWTAQQYQETQYF. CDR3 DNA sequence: TGTGCCAGCAGCTGGACAGCCCAACAGTACCAAGAGACCCAGTACTTC.

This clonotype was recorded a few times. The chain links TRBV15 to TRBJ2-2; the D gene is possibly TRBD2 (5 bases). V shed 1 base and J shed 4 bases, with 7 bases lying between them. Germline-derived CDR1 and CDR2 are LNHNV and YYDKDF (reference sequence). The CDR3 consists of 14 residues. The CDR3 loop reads CATSRVGSTGELFF. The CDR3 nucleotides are TGTGCCACCAGCAGAGTGGGGAGCACCGGGGAGCTGTTTTTT.

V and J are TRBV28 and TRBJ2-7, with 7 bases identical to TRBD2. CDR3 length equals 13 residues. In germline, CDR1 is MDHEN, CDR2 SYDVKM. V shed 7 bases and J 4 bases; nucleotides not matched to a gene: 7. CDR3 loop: CASNEWREYEQYF. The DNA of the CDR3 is TGTGCCAGCAATGAGTGGCGGGAGTACGAGCAGTACTTC.

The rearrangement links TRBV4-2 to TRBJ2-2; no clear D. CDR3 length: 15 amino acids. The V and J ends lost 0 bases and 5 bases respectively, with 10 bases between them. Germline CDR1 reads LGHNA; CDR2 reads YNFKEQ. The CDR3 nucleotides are TGTGCCAGCAGCCAAGATGCCGCCGGAACCGGGGAGCTGTTTTTT. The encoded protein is CASSQDAAGTGELFF.

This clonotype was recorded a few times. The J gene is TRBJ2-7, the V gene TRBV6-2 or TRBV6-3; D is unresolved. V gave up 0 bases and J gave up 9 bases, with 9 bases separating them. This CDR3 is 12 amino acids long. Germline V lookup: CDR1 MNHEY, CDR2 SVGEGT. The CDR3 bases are TGTGCCAGCAGTTACTCTCCGGAGCGGCAGTACTTC. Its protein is CASSYSPERQYF.

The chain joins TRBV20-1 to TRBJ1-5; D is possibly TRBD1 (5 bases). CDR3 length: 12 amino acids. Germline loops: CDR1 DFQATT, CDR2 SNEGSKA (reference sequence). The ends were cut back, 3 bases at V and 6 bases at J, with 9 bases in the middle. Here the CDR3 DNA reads TGCAGTGCTAGCGGGGGACTTCAGCCCCAGCATTTT. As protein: CSASGGLQPQHF.

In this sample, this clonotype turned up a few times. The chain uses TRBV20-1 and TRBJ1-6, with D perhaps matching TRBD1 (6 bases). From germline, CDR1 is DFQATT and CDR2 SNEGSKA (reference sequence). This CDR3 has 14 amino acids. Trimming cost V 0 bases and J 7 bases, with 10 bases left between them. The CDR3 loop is CSARDQGRNSPLHF. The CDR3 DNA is TGCAGTGCTAGAGATCAGGGGCGGAATTCACCCCTCCACTTT.

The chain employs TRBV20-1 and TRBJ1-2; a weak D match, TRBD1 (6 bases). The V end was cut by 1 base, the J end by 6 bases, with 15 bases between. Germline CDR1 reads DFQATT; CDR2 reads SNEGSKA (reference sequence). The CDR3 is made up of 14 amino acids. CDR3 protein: CSARAQGKIHGYTF. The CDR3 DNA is TGCAGTGCTAGAGCCCAGGGGAAAATCCATGGCTACACCTTC.

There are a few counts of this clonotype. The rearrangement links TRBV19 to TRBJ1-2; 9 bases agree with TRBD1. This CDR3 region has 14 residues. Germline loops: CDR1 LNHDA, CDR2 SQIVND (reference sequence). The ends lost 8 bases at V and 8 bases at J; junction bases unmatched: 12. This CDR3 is CASSGTGQLGGYTF. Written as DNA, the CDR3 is TGTGCCAGTTCCGGGACAGGGCAATTGGGAGGCTACACCTTC.